The 8 T cell receptor beta chains reported below all come from one sample, sequenced in a study of blood T cell repertoires in COVID-19. Profiled with immunoSEQ multiplex PCR; TCRdb holds only in-frame clones, not every one. The data show about 230,000 clones, with around 84% seen just once and around a tenth held by the top ten. Material for sequencing was peripheral blood. These receptors all stem from a man in his fifties or sixties with COVID-19, enrolled during active disease.

The chain links TRBV25-1 to TRBJ1-6; D is perhaps TRBD1 (6 bases). CDR1 is MGHDK and CDR2 is SYGVNS in the germline V gene. CDR3 size: 14 residues. The ends were cut back, 5 bases at V and 8 bases at J, with 13 bases in the middle. CDR3 loop: CASSPPGDYSPLHF. The CDR3 nucleotides are TGTGCCAGCAGTCCCCCAGGGGATTATTCACCCCTCCACTTT.

This chain uses TRBV19 with TRBJ2-3; 8 bases map to TRBD1. This CDR3 spans 15 amino acids. Germline-derived CDR1 and CDR2 are LNHDA and SQIVND (reference sequence). Trimming cost V 1 base and J 3 bases; bases outside gene matches: 3. CDR3 protein: CASSIGQGRTDTQYF. CDR3 bases: TGTGCCAGTAGTATAGGACAGGGGAGGACAGATACGCAGTATTTT.

The rearrangement links TRBV5-1 to TRBJ2-5; D is perhaps TRBD1 (6 bases). CDR1 SGHRS and CDR2 YFSETQ come from the germline V gene. This CDR3 contains 13 residues. Trimming removed 3 bases at V and 2 bases at J, with 8 bases between. The CDR3 DNA follows: TGCGCCAGCAGCTGGGACACACAAGAGACCCAGTACTTC. This sequence encodes CASSWDTQETQYF.

This sequence joins TRBV13 and TRBJ2-3; 11 bases agree with TRBD2. The CDR3 sequence is 15 residues long. Germline CDR1 is PRHDT and CDR2 is FYEKMQ (reference sequence). V dropped 5 bases and J dropped 1; count of bases not matched to a gene: 2. The CDR3 region has the DNA TGTGCCAGCAGCGTACTAGCGGGGGGCACAGATACGCAGTATTTT. It translates to CASSVLAGGTDTQYF.

Of note for this clone: Distinct nucleotide sequences in the sample also encode this CDR3. This chain links TRBV11-2 with TRBJ2-1; 8 bases align to TRBD2. V trimming: 0 bases; J trimming: 3 bases; junction bases outside the gene matches: 7. Germline loops: CDR1 SGHAT, CDR2 FQNNGV. This CDR3 spans 17 amino acids. CDR3 bases: TGTGCCAGCAGCTTAGACTTAGGACTAGCCGGCTACAATGAGCAGTTCTTC. It codes for CASSLDLGLAGYNEQFF.

A single count supports this clone. V and J are TRBV5-8 and TRBJ2-1; tentatively, D is TRBD1 (6 bases). CDR1 SGHTS and CDR2 YDEGEE come from the germline V gene. V was pared by 3 bases and J by 5 bases, with 12 bases between. CDR3 length: 14 residues. The CDR3 protein is CASSSSGTHNEQFF. The CDR3 DNA is TGTGCCAGCAGCTCATCCGGGACACACAATGAGCAGTTCTTC.

The chain links TRBV2 to TRBJ1-4, with 7 bases that match TRBD1. This CDR3 region has 14 residues. J lost 7 bases, V lost 2 bases, and 4 bases had no gene match. Germline CDR1 is SNHLY and CDR2 is FYNNEI. Here the CDR3 reads CASSENRGIEKLFF. For the CDR3, the DNA is TGTGCCAGCAGTGAAAACAGGGGTATTGAAAAACTGTTTTTT.

The chain recombines TRBV9 with TRBJ2-3; a possible D gene is TRBD2 (6 bases). This CDR3 is 14 amino acids long. V dropped 4 bases and J dropped 0 bases, with 9 bases sitting between them. Germline CDR1 reads SGDLS; CDR2 reads YYNGEE. CDR3 loop: CASSTGGSTDTQYF. The CDR3 coding sequence is TGTGCCAGCAGCACCGGGGGTAGCACAGATACGCAGTATTTT.